The entry that follows covers one T cell receptor beta chain sequence. The sample is drawn from a study of cytomegalovirus exposure and HLA in healthy donors. The PCR ran on 60 Vbeta and 13 Jbeta primers. Profiling relied on immunoSEQ multiplex PCR, and the TCRdb table lists in-frame clones only, not all of them. The sample shows 150,000 to 200,000 clones, around 80% of them seen only once. The CDR3 has 15 residues. Germline V gives CDR1 SGHRS, CDR2 YFSETQ. Trimming removed 1 base from V and 6 bases from J, with 14 bases in between. The chain joins TRBV5-1 to TRBJ1-5, with D possibly being TRBD1 (5 bases). What was sequenced was PBMCs. This sequence originates from a male donor in good health and CMV-seropositive. The CDR3 loop reads CASSLTVGQGQPQHF. The CDR3 coding sequence is TGCGCCAGCAGCTTGACGGTCGGGCAGGGTCAGCCCCAGCATTTT.